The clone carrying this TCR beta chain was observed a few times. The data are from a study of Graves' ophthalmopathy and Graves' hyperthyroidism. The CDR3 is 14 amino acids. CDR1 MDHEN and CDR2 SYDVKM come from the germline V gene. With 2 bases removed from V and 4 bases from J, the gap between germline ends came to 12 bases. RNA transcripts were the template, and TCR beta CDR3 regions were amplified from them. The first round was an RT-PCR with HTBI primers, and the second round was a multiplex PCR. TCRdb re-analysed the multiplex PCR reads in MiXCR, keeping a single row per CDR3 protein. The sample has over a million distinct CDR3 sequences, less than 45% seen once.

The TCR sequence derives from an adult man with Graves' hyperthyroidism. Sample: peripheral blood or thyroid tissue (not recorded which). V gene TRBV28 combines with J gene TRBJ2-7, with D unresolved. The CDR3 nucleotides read TGTGCCAGCAGTTTAGGGTGGCCTGTTTACGAGCAGTACTTC. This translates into CASSLGWPVYEQYF.